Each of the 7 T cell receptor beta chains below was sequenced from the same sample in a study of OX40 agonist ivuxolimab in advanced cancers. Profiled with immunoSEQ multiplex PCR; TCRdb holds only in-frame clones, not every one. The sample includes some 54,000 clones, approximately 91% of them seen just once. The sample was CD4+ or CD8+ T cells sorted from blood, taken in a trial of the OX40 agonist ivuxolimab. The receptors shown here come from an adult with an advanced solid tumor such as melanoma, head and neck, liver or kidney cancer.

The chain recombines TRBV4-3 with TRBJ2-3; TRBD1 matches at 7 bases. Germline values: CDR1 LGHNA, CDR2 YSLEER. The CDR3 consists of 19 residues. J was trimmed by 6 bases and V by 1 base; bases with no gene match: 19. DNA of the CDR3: TGCGCCAGCAGCCAAGTGTCCGGGACAGAAGGCTTCATGCTTGATACGCAGTATTTT. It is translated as CASSQVSGTEGFMLDTQYF.

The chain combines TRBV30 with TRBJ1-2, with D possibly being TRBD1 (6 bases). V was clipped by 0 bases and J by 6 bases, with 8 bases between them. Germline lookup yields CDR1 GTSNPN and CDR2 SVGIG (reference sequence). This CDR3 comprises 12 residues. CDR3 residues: CAWSVGGDGYTF. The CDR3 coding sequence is TGTGCCTGGAGTGTAGGGGGGGATGGCTACACCTTC. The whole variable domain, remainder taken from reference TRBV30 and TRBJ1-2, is SQTIHQWPATLVQPVGSPLSLECTVEGTSNPNLYWYRQAAGRGLQLLFYSVGIGQISSEVPQNLSASRPQDRQFILSSKKLLLSDSGFYLCAWSVGGDGYTFGSGTRLTVV.

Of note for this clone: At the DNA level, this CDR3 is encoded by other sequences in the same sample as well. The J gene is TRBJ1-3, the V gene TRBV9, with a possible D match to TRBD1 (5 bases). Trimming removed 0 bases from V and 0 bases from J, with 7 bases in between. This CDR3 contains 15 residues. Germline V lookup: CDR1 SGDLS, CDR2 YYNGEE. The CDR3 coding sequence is TGTGCCAGCAGCGTAGGGCAGGGCTCTGGAAACACCATATATTTT. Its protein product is CASSVGQGSGNTIYF.

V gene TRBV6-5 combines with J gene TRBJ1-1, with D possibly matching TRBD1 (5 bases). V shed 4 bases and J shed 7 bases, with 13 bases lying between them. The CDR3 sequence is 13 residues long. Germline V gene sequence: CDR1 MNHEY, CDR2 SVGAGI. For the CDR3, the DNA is TGTGCCAGCAGTTCCATCGACAGCTTTGAAGCTTTCTTT. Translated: CASSSIDSFEAFF.

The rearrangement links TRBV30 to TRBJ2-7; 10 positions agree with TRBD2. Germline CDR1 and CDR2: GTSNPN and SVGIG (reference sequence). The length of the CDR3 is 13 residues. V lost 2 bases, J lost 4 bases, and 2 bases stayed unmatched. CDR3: CAWSSGGGYEQYF. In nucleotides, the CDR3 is TGTGCCTGGAGTAGCGGGGGGGGATACGAGCAGTACTTC.

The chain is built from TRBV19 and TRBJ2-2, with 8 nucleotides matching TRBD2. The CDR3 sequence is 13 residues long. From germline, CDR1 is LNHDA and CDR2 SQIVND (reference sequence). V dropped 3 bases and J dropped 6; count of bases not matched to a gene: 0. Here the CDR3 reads CASSMREAGELFF. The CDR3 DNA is TGTGCCAGTAGTATGCGGGAGGCCGGGGAGCTGTTTTTT.

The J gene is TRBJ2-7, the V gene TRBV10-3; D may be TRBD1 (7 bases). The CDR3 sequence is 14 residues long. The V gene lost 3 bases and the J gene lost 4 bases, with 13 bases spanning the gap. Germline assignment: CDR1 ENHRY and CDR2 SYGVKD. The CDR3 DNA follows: TGTGCCATCAGTGATGAGCAGGGGGGATACGAGCAGTACTTC. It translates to CAISDEQGGYEQYF.